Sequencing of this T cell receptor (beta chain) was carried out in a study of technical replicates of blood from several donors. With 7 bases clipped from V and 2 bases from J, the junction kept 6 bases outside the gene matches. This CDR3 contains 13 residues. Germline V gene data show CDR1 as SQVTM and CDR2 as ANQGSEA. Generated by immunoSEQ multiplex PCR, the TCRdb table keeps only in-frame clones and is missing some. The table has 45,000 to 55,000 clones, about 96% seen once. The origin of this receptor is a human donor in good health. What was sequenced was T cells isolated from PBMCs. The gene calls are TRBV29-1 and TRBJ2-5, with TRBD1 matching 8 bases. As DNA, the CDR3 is TGCAGCGGACAGGGGAACGTACAAGAGACCCAGTACTTC. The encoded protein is CSGQGNVQETQYF.